This TCR beta chain originates from a study of technical replicates of blood from four donors. Germline CDR1 SGHTA, CDR2 FQGNSA. The CDR3 length is 15 residues. V was pared by 4 bases and J by 4 bases, with 1 base of the junction left unmatched. The table came from immunoSEQ multiplex PCR; TCRdb's copy has only in-frame clones and leaves some out. The profile shows 45,000 to 60,000 clones, roughly 90% of them singletons. V and J are TRBV7-2 and TRBJ2-3; 14 bases map to TRBD2. The sample taken for sequencing was PBMCs. This clonotype originated in a human donor in good health. Some clones in this sample may be carry-over from other donors' samples. CDR3 DNA: TGTGCCAGCAGCTGGACTAGCGGGAGGTCAGATACGCAGTATTTT. This encodes CASSWTSGRSDTQYF. Full variable domain (remainder filled in from reference TRBV7-2 and TRBJ2-3): GAGVSQSPSNKVTEKGKDVELRCDPISGHTALYWYRQSLGQGLEFLIYFQGNSAPDKSGLPSDRFSAERTGGSVSTLTIQRTQQEDSAVYLCASSWTSGRSDTQYFGPGTRLTVL.